The rows below give T cell receptor beta chains drawn from one sample of a study of tumor T cells in aggressive B-cell lymphoma. Measured with immunoSEQ multiplex PCR; TCRdb has only the in-frame clones, and not every one. This sample yields some 11,000 clones, of which around 90% are seen a single time; just over 3% belongs to the top ten. The material sequenced was tumor tissue. The receptors here all came from an adult with diffuse large B cell lymphoma. Both conserved end residues are part of each CDR3. D genes are given only for firm matches. A clone size is listed for some rows: how often the clone was seen (once, few, many), or a class if it is expanded.

abundance	v_gene	d_gene	len	j_gene	CDR3nt	CDR3aa
once	TRBV30	TRBD1	15	TRBJ1-5	TGTGCCTGGAGAGAACCGGGACAGGGAAATCAGCCCCAGCATTTT	CAWREPGQGNQPQHF
.	TRBV27	.	15	TRBJ2-3	TGTGCCAGCAGGGGCGGGGACAGAATAACAGATACGCAGTATTTT	CASRGGDRITDTQYF
.	TRBV9	.	16	TRBJ2-1	TGTGCCAGCAGCGTACTGGCGAAGGGGTCCTACAATGAGCAGTTCTTC	CASSVLAKGSYNEQFF
.	TRBV19	.	14	TRBJ1-5	TGTGCCAGTAAGGCGGGAAATGGGGATCAGCCCCAGCATTTT	CASKAGNGDQPQHF
.	TRBV9	TRBD2	16	TRBJ2-3	TGTGCCAGCAGCGTAGAGGGTGGGGACTACACAGATACGCAGTATTTT	CASSVEGGDYTDTQYF
.	TRBV6-5	TRBD1	13	TRBJ1-1	TGTGCCAGCAGTTACTCCGGGACAGACGAAGCTTTCTTT	CASSYSGTDEAFF
.	TRBV9	TRBD1	13	TRBJ2-7	TGTGCCAGCAGCGTAACCCCAGGGGGCGAGCAGTACTTC	CASSVTPGGEQYF
.	TRBV19	TRBD1	15	TRBJ1-5	TGTGCCAGTAGTAGGCTGACAGGGTCCAGTCAGCCCCAGCATTTT	CASSRLTGSSQPQHF
.	TRBV6-1	.	15	TRBJ2-7	TGTGCCAGCAGTGCCCCGACAGTGGCCTTCTACGAGCAGTACTTC	CASSAPTVAFYEQYF
.	TRBV28	.	15	TRBJ2-7	TGTGCCAGCAGTTTATCCCCGCTATATTCCTACGAGCAGTACTTC	CASSLSPLYSYEQYF
.	TRBV11-3	.	15	TRBJ1-3	TGTGCCAGCAGCTCCACCCTGGGAGCTGGAAACACCATATATTTT	CASSSTLGAGNTIYF
.	TRBV11-3	.	15	TRBJ2-1	TGTGCCAGCAGCCCGGGGTTTGGTGGATACAATGAGCAGTTCTTC	CASSPGFGGYNEQFF
.	TRBV20-1	.	11	TRBJ1-2	TGCAGTGCCCCAGCTAACTATGGCTACACCTTC	CSAPANYGYTF
.	TRBV15	TRBD1	16	TRBJ2-3	TGTGCCACCAGCAGCGGGACAGGGGGCGCGACAGATACGCAGTATTTT	CATSSGTGGATDTQYF
.	TRBV5-6	.	15	TRBJ1-6	TGTGCCAGCAGCTTGGCCACGGGTTTTGATTCACCCCTCCACTTT	CASSLATGFDSPLHF
once	TRBV7-3	TRBD2	17	TRBJ2-3	TGTGCCAGCAGCTTACGGACTAGCGGGGGGCACACAGATACGCAGTATTTT	CASSLRTSGGHTDTQYF
.	TRBV6-6	.	14	TRBJ2-5	TGTGCCAGCAGTTACTCCGGGGGCCAAGAGACCCAGTACTTC	CASSYSGGQETQYF
.	TRBV14	.	15	TRBJ2-7	TGTGCCAGCAGCCAAGAGGGCAGGGGATCCTACGAGCAGTACTTC	CASSQEGRGSYEQYF
.	TRBV7-9	.	16	TRBJ1-5	TGTGCCAGCAGCTTAGAAATGGGGGGTTCCAATCAGCCCCAGCATTTT	CASSLEMGGSNQPQHF
.	TRBV10-3	TRBD2	18	TRBJ2-7	TGTGCCATCAGTGGCGGTGGAGCGGGGGGGCCATCCTCCTACGAGCAGTACTTC	CAISGGGAGGPSSYEQYF
once	TRBV4-1	TRBD1	17	TRBJ1-2	TGCGCCAGCAGCCAAGGGATTACTGACAGGGGGTGGTATGGCTACACCTTC	CASSQGITDRGWYGYTF
.	TRBV13	TRBD1	16	TRBJ1-3	TGTGCCAGCAGGTCGCAGAGGGGGACAGGGGTGAACACCATATATTTT	CASRSQRGTGVNTIYF
.	TRBV7-9	.	17	TRBJ2-5	TGTGCCAGCAGCTTAGGCCTGACAGTGCTGGTGGAGGAGACCCAGTACTTC	CASSLGLTVLVEETQYF